These T cell receptor beta chains were read from a single sample in a study of CD8+ T cells in alopecia areata. Produced via immunoSEQ multiplex PCR; TCRdb's table is partial and in-frame only. The sample yields over 100,000 clones, approximately 49% seen once. Sample: CD8+ T cells sorted from blood, taken at week 0. These receptors originate from a human donor with alopecia areata. Both conserved end residues are trimmed from each CDR3. Fields, in order: V gene, CDR3 protein.

TRBV19	ASSIGEGLFDEQY
TRBV7-9	ASSAPGARNSPLH
TRBV6-5	ASSYAIGDTQY
TRBV29-1	SVGSLTDTQY
TRBV29-1	SVGDREFYGYT
TRBV6-4	ASRALGYQPQH
TRBV6-6	ASSPPGYDQPQH
TRBV6-4	ASSDSGAGNSPLH
TRBV5-4	ASSQGPSNQPQH
TRBV27	ASSLSGGRTEAF
TRBV2	ASSQDRGDIQY
TRBV30	ALGVGTVNTEAF
TRBV11-2	ASSLGPGSYGYT
TRBV29-1	SVKQGTEAF
TRBV6-6	ASSYTEGDEQF
TRBV7-2	ASSLVNSQETQY
TRBV29-1	SVVGGTGELF
TRBV4-1	ASSRLGQGQETQY
TRBV30	AWSADGGGETDTQY
TRBV30	AWNSLGWQPQH
TRBV27	ASSLGLYTEAF
TRBV29-1	SMSAGTVNTEAF
TRBV7-9	ASSSGVQETQY
TRBV23-1	ARLWGARIYNSPLH
TRBV27	ASSLAGTAAEQF
TRBV6-6	ASSYPGDSRSY
TRBV5-6	ASSPSQKNIQY